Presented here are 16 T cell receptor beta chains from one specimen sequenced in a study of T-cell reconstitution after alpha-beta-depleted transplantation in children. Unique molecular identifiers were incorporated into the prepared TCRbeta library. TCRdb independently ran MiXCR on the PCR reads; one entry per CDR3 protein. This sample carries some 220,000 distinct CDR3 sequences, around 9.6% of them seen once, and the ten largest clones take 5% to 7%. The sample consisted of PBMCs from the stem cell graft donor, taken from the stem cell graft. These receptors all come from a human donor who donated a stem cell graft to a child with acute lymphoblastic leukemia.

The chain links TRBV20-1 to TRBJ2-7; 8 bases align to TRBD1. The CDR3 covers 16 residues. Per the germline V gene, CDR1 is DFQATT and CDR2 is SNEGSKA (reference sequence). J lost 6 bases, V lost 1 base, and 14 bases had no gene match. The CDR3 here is CSARGRTGIAGVEQYF. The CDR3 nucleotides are TGCAGTGCTAGAGGCAGGACAGGGATCGCGGGCGTCGAGCAGTACTTC.

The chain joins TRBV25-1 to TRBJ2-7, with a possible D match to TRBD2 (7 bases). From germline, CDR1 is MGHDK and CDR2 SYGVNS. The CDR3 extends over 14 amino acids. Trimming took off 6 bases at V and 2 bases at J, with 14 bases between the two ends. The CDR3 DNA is TGTGCCAGCAGAAGGGGGGGAAACCCCTACGAGCAGTACTTC. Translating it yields CASRRGGNPYEQYF.

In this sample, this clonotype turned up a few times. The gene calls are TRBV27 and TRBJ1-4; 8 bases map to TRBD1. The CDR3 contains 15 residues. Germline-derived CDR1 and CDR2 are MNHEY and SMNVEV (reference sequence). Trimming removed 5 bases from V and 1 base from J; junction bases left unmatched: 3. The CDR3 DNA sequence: TGTGCCAGCAGTCAGACAGGGGTAACTAATGAAAAACTGTTTTTT. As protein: CASSQTGVTNEKLFF.

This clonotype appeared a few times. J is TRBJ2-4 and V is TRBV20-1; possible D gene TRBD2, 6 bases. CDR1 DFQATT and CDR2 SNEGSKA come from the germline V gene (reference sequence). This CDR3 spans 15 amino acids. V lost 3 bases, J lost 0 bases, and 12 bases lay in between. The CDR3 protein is CSASTGLLAKNIQYF. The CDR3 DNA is TGCAGTGCTAGTACGGGACTCCTAGCCAAAAACATTCAGTACTTC.

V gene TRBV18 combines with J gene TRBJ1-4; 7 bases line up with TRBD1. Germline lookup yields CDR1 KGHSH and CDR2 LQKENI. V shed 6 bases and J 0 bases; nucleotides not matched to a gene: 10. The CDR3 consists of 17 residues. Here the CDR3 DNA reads TGTGCCAGCTCCCCCGGGACAGCGGTATCAACTAATGAAAAACTGTTTTTT. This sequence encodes CASSPGTAVSTNEKLFF. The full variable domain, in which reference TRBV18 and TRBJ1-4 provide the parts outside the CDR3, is NAGVMQNPRHLVRRRGQEARLRCSPMKGHSHVYWYRQLPEEGLKFMVYLQKENIIDESGMPKERFSAEFPKEGPSILRIQQVVRGDSAAYFCASSPGTAVSTNEKLFFGSGTQLSVL.

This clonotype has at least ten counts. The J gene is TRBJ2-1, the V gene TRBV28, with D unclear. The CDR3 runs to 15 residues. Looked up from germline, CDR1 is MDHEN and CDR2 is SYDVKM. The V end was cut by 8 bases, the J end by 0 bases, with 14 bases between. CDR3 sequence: CASPPNGFSYNEQFF. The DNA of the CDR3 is TGTGCCAGCCCGCCGAACGGTTTCTCCTACAATGAGCAGTTCTTC.

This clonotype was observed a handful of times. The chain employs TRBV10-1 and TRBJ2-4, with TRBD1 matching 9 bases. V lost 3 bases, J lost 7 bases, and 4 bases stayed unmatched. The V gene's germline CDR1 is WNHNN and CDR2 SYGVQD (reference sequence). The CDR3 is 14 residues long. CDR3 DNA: TGCGCCAGCAGTGAACAGGGGGCGCGGAACATTCAGTACTTC. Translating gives CASSEQGARNIQYF.

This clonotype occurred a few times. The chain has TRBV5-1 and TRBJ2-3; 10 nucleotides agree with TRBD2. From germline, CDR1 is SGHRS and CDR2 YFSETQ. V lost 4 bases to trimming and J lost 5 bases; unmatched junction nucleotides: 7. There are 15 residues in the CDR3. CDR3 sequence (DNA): TGCGCCAGCAGCCTGGGGGGACTAGCGAAAGATACGCAGTATTTT. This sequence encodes CASSLGGLAKDTQYF.

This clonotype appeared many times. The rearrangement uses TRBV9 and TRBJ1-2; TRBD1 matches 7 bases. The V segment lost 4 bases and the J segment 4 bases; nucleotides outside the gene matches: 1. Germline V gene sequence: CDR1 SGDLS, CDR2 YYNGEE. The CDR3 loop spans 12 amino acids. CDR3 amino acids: CASSRDSYGYTF. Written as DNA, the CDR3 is TGTGCCAGCAGCCGGGACAGCTATGGCTACACCTTC.

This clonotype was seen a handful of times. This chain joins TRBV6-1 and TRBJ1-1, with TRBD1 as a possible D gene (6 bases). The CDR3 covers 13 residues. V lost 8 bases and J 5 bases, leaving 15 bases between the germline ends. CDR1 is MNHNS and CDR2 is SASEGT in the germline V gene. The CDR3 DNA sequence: TGTGCCAGCTCAGGACAGACCGGGACTGAAGCTTTCTTT. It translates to CASSGQTGTEAFF.

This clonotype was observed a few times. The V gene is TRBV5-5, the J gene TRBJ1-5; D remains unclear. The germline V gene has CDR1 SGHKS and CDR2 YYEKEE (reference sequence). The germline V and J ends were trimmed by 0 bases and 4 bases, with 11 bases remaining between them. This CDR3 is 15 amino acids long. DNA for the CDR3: TGTGCCAGCAGCTTGGTCTTCAGGAATAATCAGCCCCAGCATTTT. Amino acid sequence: CASSLVFRNNQPQHF.

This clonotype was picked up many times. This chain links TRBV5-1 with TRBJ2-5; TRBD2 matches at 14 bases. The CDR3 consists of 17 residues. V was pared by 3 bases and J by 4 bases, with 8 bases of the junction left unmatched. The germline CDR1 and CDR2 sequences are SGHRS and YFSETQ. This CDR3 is CASSYNGLAGGRETQYF. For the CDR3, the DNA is TGCGCCAGCAGCTATAACGGACTAGCGGGGGGACGAGAGACCCAGTACTTC.

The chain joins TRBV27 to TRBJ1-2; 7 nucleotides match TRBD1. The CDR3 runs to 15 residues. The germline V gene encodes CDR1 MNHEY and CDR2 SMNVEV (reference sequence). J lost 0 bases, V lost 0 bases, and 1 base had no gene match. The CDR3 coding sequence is TGTGCCAGCAGTTTATCGGGACAGACTAACTATGGCTACACCTTC. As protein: CASSLSGQTNYGYTF.

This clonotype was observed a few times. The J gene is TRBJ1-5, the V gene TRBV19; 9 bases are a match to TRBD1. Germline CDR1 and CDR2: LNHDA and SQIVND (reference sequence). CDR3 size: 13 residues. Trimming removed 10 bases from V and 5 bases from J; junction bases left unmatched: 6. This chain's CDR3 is CATTRDRDQPQHF. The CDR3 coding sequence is TGTGCCACCACTAGGGACAGGGATCAGCCCCAGCATTTT.

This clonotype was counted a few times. The CDR3 loop is CASSFEAVTNYGYTF. CDR3 sequence (DNA): TGTGCCAGCAGCTTTGAGGCGGTAACTAACTATGGCTACACCTTC. The chain employs TRBV5-5 and TRBJ1-2, with D hard to call. The CDR3 covers 15 residues. Germline CDR1 reads SGHKS; CDR2 reads YYEKEE (reference sequence). Trimming pared 2 bases from V and 0 bases from J, leaving 11 bases between.

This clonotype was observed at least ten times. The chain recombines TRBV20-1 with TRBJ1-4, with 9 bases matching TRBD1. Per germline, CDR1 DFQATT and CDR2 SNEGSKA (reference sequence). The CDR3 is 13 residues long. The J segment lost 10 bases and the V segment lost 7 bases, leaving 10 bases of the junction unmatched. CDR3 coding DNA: TGCAGTGGACTACCGGGACAGGGCCGAAAACTGTTTTTT. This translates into CSGLPGQGRKLFF.